This passage covers 2 T cell receptor beta chains from one sample sequenced in a study of T cells after posttransplantation cyclophosphamide. Clones were read by immunoSEQ multiplex PCR, and TCRdb kept only the in-frame ones, dropping some. The sample carries several thousand clones, roughly 87% recorded once. Sequencing was carried out using memory CD4+ T cells sorted from PBMCs. These receptors were collected from a woman aged 55-69 years in good health, CMV-negative, and a related stem cell transplant donor.

The chain employs TRBV5-6 and TRBJ2-1; 10 bases are a match to TRBD1. Germline V gives CDR1 SGHDT, CDR2 YYEEEE. The CDR3 is 12 amino acids. The V segment lost 7 bases and the J segment 10 bases; nucleotides outside the gene matches: 5. CDR3 sequence: CASRQGAREQFF. CDR3 in DNA: TGTGCCAGCCGACAGGGGGCGCGGGAGCAGTTCTTC. Filled out from reference TRBV5-6 and TRBJ2-1, the complete variable domain reads DAGVTQSPTHLIKTRGQQVTLRCSPKSGHDTVSWYQQALGQGPQFIFQYYEEEERQRGNFPDRFSGHQFPNYSSELNVNALLLGDSALYLCASRQGAREQFFGPGTRLTVL.

J is TRBJ1-2 and V is TRBV19; 8 positions agree with TRBD1. Germline V gene data show CDR1 as LNHDA and CDR2 as SQIVND (reference sequence). The junction had 12 bases not matched to a gene; V was cut back by 3 bases and J by 12 bases. This CDR3 is built from 14 residues. The CDR3 DNA is TGTGCCAGTAGTATTGGACAGGGAGCCCGGATAGACACCTTC. Translation gives CASSIGQGARIDTF.